This T cell receptor (beta chain) was captured by sequencing in a study of circulating CD8 cells and anti-PD-1 response in melanoma. From live CD3+CD8+TCRalphabeta+ cells, four PD-1 and/or TIGIT subsets were sorted. The CDR3 consists of 13 residues. The germline V gene has CDR1 MRHNA and CDR2 SNTAGT. The V and J ends lost 0 bases and 7 bases respectively, with 7 bases between them. This clonotype is large in the sample. Using approximately 15 ng of total RNA, TCR libraries were made with the QIAseq Immune Repertoire TCR panel. TCRdb reprocessed the reads with MiXCR, giving one entry per CDR3 protein. The sample has more than 450 distinct CDR3 sequences; less than 8.5% are singletons.

The chain carries TRBV6-4 and TRBJ2-1; the D call may be TRBD1 or TRBD2 (5 bases each). This specimen consisted of CD8+ T cells from PBMCs, obtained at baseline or after one month of anti-PD-1 therapy (not recorded which). This receptor was identified in a human donor with melanoma. CDR3 amino acids: CASSDSWGNEQFF. CDR3 sequence (DNA): TGTGCCAGCAGTGACTCCTGGGGGAATGAGCAGTTCTTC.